This T cell receptor (beta chain) emerged from a study of CD8+CD57+ T cells in acquired aplastic anemia (dated by TCRdb to the late 2010s). Study-wide context: Extracted DNA from sorted CD4+ and CD8+ cells averaged around 3.4 ug, ranging from about 0.18 to 27.4 ug. A CD8+CD57+ expansion meant a frequency higher than the mean frequency seen in healthy subjects. Broad study findings and their caveats: CD8+ Simpson's diversity did not differ significantly between patients and healthy controls (P=0.060). Twenty-nine CD8+ CDR3 sequences were found to be shared between patients and controls, but these sequences appeared to be highly expressed in patients and within the immunodominant clones of the patients.

Patients chosen for sequencing had shown expansion of CD8+CD57+ cells by flow cytometry. All patients had severe acquired aplastic anemia diagnosed by International Study of Aplastic Anemia and Agranulocytosis and Camitta criteria. Patients had received no therapy at the time of blood sampling. In this study, sorted CD4+ and CD8+ T cells from the blood of healthy subjects and of severe aplastic anemia patients had their TCR repertoires deep-sequenced. Patients were enrolled in the USA under clinicaltrials.gov protocols 00001620, 01623167, 00001397, 00071045, 00081523 and 00961064. Ficoll-Paque density gradient centrifugation was used to isolate peripheral blood mononuclear cells. Before DNA extraction, CD4+ and CD8+ T cells were sorted by FACS or by magnetic beads. Deletion took 3 bases off V and 7 bases off J, with a span of 13 bases between the germline ends. CDR3 length: 14 amino acids, cysteine to phenylalanine. Only the CDR3 DNA is retained, 42 bases long and in frame from the first base. CDR1 and CDR2 were assigned from the germline V gene (reference sequence) as DFQATT and SNEGSKA.

TCR beta VDJ combination and CDR3 sequence profiling used genomic DNA as the template. TCR repertoire sequencing was run on an Illumina HiSeq 2000. In the source study's methods: TRBV/TRBJ rearrangement plots, CDR3 size and DJ length profiles, and Simpson's diversity index were used to assess repertoires. Whichever DNA sequence was most abundant in the deep sequencing data was defined as the immunodominant clone. CDR3 amino acid sequences were screened for sharing across subjects and compared with published repertoires and the VDJdb database. The raw public reads went through TCRdb reprocessing: fastp at Q25, MiXCR clone calling, in-frame beta chains kept. Every CDR3 protein is listed once, alongside the most common genes and DNA of its rows. Clone size and V and J calls follow TCRdb, not the original study. Within this sample are roughly 120,000 distinct CDR3 sequences, with 45% to 60% of them counted one time only. Clones ranked in the top ten supply 29% of the sample.

On this clonotype: This clone's antigen is unknown. No quality values exist for individual bases; no much larger clone is one base distant.

The sequence links TRBV20-1 to TRBJ1-6, with the D gene too uncertain to name. The sample comprised sorted CD4+, CD8+, or CD8+CD57+ T cells (not recorded which) from PBMCs. The receptor comes from a human donor with aplastic anemia. The sequenced DNA: TGCAGTGCTAGCGGGCGGAAGGGCAATTCACCCCTCCACTTT. This gives the protein CSASGRKGNSPLHF.